This record concerns one T cell receptor (beta chain) sequence. No antigen is known for it. The data belong to a study of T cell responses to AZD1222 COVID-19 vaccine. TCRdb's table, derived via immunoSEQ multiplex PCR, lists solely in-frame clones and lacks some. The sample yields more than 100,000 clones, roughly nine tenths seen once. Germline values: CDR1 SGHRS, CDR2 YFSETQ. Trimming cost V 0 bases and J 0 bases, with 10 bases left between them. The CDR3 consists of 16 residues. Study results and caveats: Repertoires were sampled only after the peak T cell response. At baseline, seropositivity was found in only a handful of AZD1222 recipients. Regions 160-218 and 743-854 held dominance among vaccine-associated CD4 TCRs, which spanned spike.

The sequence came from an adult in good health. The source material was peripheral blood, sampled on day 0 of AZD1222 vaccination. The V call is TRBV5-1, the J call TRBJ1-3; unclear D gene. The CDR3 DNA follows: TGCGCCAGCAGCTTGGCCGGGAGCCGCTCTGGAAACACCATATATTTT. Residues: CASSLAGSRSGNTIYF.